The next 32 T cell receptor beta chains were all read from a single sample in a study of human T cells and chemical hapten exposure. TCRdb recomputed calls from the RACE reads with MiXCR, one row per CDR3 protein. The sample consists of roughly 180,000 distinct CDR3 sequences, about 14% of them appearing once. The time point: patch test 1, 2 weeks after DPC sensitization. As for treatment: therapeutic diphenylcyclopropenone sensitization with weekly scalp DPC. The material sequenced was whole blood, taken in connection with sensitization to the hapten diphenylcyclopropenone (DPC). The receptors come from a woman aged 30 to 39 with alopecia areata. Some clones in this sample may be carry-over from other donors' samples.

The chain employs TRBV2 and TRBJ2-5, with D uncertain. V was pared by 7 bases and J by 5 bases, with 11 bases between. The CDR3 length is 12 residues. Germline V CDR1 and CDR2: SNHLY, FYNNEI. The CDR3 loop reads CASKGPGETQYF. For the CDR3, the DNA is TGTGCCAGCAAGGGTCCTGGCGAGACCCAGTACTTC.

In its sample, this clonotype was seen many times. CDR3 DNA sequence: TGTGCCAGCAGCCAAGATGACAGCACCGTCTATGGCTACACCTTC. It encodes CASSQDDSTVYGYTF. The chain joins TRBV3-1 to TRBJ1-2; possible D gene TRBD1, 5 bases. The CDR3 extends over 15 amino acids. Germline CDR1 is LGHDT and CDR2 is YNNKEL (reference sequence). V was cut by 0 bases and J by 4 bases, with 12 bases left in between.

This clonotype was detected many times. The J gene is TRBJ1-1, the V gene TRBV5-4; D remains unclear. Germline assignment: CDR1 SGHNT and CDR2 YYREEE (reference sequence). The CDR3 is 13 amino acids. Trimming removed 4 bases at V and 5 bases at J, with 12 bases between. CDR3 protein: CASSVDFGTEAFF. CDR3 sequence (DNA): TGTGCCAGCAGCGTGGACTTTGGGACTGAAGCTTTCTTT.

J is TRBJ1-5 and V is TRBV7-9, with 9 bases that match TRBD1. The CDR3 length is 15 residues. Per the germline V gene, CDR1 is SEHNR and CDR2 is FQNEAQ (reference sequence). Trimming removed 6 bases from V and 7 bases from J; junction bases left unmatched: 10. The CDR3 loop reads CASSRTGGGDQPQHF. CDR3 nucleotide sequence: TGTGCCAGCAGTCGTACAGGGGGCGGGGACCAGCCCCAGCATTTT.

Many counts were recorded for this clonotype. This chain joins TRBV9 and TRBJ2-7; 7 bases agree with TRBD1. Per germline, CDR1 SGDLS and CDR2 YYNGEE. The CDR3 extends over 14 amino acids. V was clipped by 4 bases and J by 3 bases; unmatched bases: 7. Here the CDR3 DNA reads TGTGCCAGCAGCCCAAGGGACAGCTTCTACGAGCAGTACTTC. Its protein is CASSPRDSFYEQYF.

This clonotype was recorded many times. This chain joins TRBV5-1 and TRBJ2-1; 7 bases map to TRBD2. With V trimmed by 0 bases and J by 9 bases, 3 bases remained unmatched. The CDR3 loop spans 13 amino acids. The germline gives CDR1 SGHRS, CDR2 YFSETQ. CDR3 loop: CASSLVPGGEQFF. CDR3 nucleotide sequence: TGCGCCAGCAGCTTGGTTCCGGGGGGTGAGCAGTTCTTC.

There are many counts of this clonotype. This sequence joins TRBV6-2 or TRBV6-3 and TRBJ1-6; D is undetermined. V was shortened by 7 bases and J by 1 base, with 8 bases between the two germline ends. This CDR3 spans 14 amino acids. Germline V gene sequence: CDR1 MNHEY, CDR2 SVGEGT. CDR3 sequence: CASNYGSYNSPLHF. As DNA, the CDR3 is TGTGCCAGCAACTACGGATCCTATAATTCACCCCTCCACTTT.

Remarks on this clonotype: One base away lies a much larger clone, so this may be a sequencing read error. The V and J genes are TRBV7-9 and TRBJ1-1, with D possibly matching TRBD1 (6 bases). V lost 5 bases and J lost 6, with 10 bases in between. Per germline, CDR1 SEHNR and CDR2 FQNEAQ (reference sequence). The CDR3 runs to 12 residues. The CDR3 loop is CASSMDSAEAFF. CDR3 nucleotide sequence: TGTGCCAGCAGCATGGACAGTGCTGAAGCTTTCTTT.

This chain uses TRBV28 with TRBJ2-2; 8 nucleotides line up with TRBD2. This CDR3 contains 15 residues. Germline V gene lookup returns CDR1 MDHEN and CDR2 SYDVKM. After removal of 8 bases from V and 1 base from J, the junction contained 6 bases not matched to a gene. In nucleotides, the CDR3 is TGTGCCAGCCTTCAGCGGGAGTGGAACACCGGGGAGCTGTTTTTT. Translating it yields CASLQREWNTGELFF.

V gene TRBV5-1 combines with J gene TRBJ1-1; weak D call: TRBD1 (5 bases). V was cut by 0 bases and J by 4 bases, with 10 bases left in between. This CDR3 spans 14 amino acids. The germline V gene encodes CDR1 SGHRS and CDR2 YFSETQ. In nucleotides, the CDR3 is TGCGCCAGCAGCTTGGTGGCGGGGCCCACTGAAGCTTTCTTT. Its translation: CASSLVAGPTEAFF.

This clonotype was seen many times. The genes are TRBV20-1 and TRBJ1-1, with D hard to call. CDR1 is DFQATT, CDR2 SNEGSKA, per germline (reference sequence). The CDR3 is 12 amino acids. The V end lost 3 bases, the J end lost 1 base, and 6 bases lay between the germline ends. The CDR3 region has the DNA TGCAGTGCTAGTCCCGGGAACACTGAAGCTTTCTTT. Amino acids: CSASPGNTEAFF.

At least ten counts were recorded for this clonotype. The chain couples TRBV7-6 to TRBJ2-3; no firm D call. Germline V lookup: CDR1 SGHVS, CDR2 FNYEAQ. The ends were cut back, 1 base at V and 1 base at J, with 12 bases in the middle. The CDR3 contains 16 residues. CDR3 loop: CASSLVGLGGTDTQYF. CDR3 nucleotide sequence: TGTGCCAGCAGCTTAGTGGGCCTGGGCGGCACAGATACGCAGTATTTT. The full variable domain, its missing parts supplied by reference TRBV7-6 and TRBJ2-3, is GAGVSQSPRYKVTKRGQDVALRCDPISGHVSLYWYRQALGQGPEFLTYFNYEAQQDKSGLPNDRFSAERPEGSISTLTIQRTEQRDSAMYRCASSLVGLGGTDTQYFGPGTRLTVL.

Comment on this clonotype: An end of the junction does not agree with germline; a read error may underlie this. J is TRBJ2-2 and V is TRBV11-2; 8 nucleotides line up with TRBD2. This CDR3 spans 14 amino acids. The germline V gene encodes CDR1 SGHAT and CDR2 FQNNGV. CDR3 region: CANSLGLAHGELFF. The CDR3 bases are TGTGCCAACAGCTTAGGACTAGCTCACGGGGAGCTGTTTTTT.

This clonotype was counted between two and nine times. The V and J genes are TRBV19 and TRBJ2-3; D not resolved. Germline-derived CDR1 and CDR2 are LNHDA and SQIVND (reference sequence). This CDR3 comprises 14 residues. The V end was cut by 4 bases, the J end by 2 bases, with 10 bases between. CDR3 in amino acids: CASSTTGPTDTQYF. CDR3 DNA: TGTGCCAGTAGTACCACTGGGCCCACAGATACGCAGTATTTT. The complete variable domain, with remaining parts taken from reference TRBV19 and TRBJ2-3, reads DGGITQSPKYLFRKEGQNVTLSCEQNLNHDAMYWYRQDPGQGLRLIYYSQIVNDFQKGDIAEGYSVSREKKESFPLTVTSAQKNPTAFYLCASSTTGPTDTQYFGPGTRLTVL.

In this sample, this clonotype turned up a few times. This sequence joins TRBV6-2 or TRBV6-3 and TRBJ1-2, with 7 bases lining up with TRBD1. This CDR3 region has 13 residues. Germline CDR1 and CDR2: MNHEY and SVGEGT. The J segment lost 5 bases and the V segment lost 6 bases, leaving 6 bases of the junction unmatched. The DNA of the CDR3 is TGTGCCAGCAGCCTGGGACAGAGATATGGCTACACCTTC. Its protein is CASSLGQRYGYTF.

V and J are TRBV27 and TRBJ2-5; TRBD2 matches 9 bases. The CDR3 is 16 amino acids. CDR1 is MNHEY, CDR2 SMNVEV, per germline (reference sequence). Trimming at V came to 3 bases and at J to 5 bases, leaving 10 bases not matched to a gene. Written as DNA, the CDR3 is TGTGCCAGCAGTTTTGGAACTAGCGGGCTTGTCGAGACCCAGTACTTC. This sequence encodes CASSFGTSGLVETQYF.

This clonotype was counted only a few times. V gene TRBV5-1 combines with J gene TRBJ2-2, with D unclear. CDR3 length: 14 amino acids. The V and J ends lost 7 bases and 2 bases respectively, with 12 bases between them. Germline V CDR1 and CDR2: SGHRS, YFSETQ. The chain's CDR3 is CASEGPSNTGELFF. CDR3 coding DNA: TGCGCCAGCGAAGGGCCATCCAACACCGGGGAGCTGTTTTTT.

This clonotype was picked up many times. The rearrangement links TRBV20-1 to TRBJ1-1, with D tentatively TRBD1 (6 bases). The germline CDR1 and CDR2 sequences are DFQATT and SNEGSKA (reference sequence). Trimming removed 3 bases from V and 5 bases from J, with 7 bases in between. This CDR3 region has 11 residues. DNA of the CDR3: TGCAGTGCTAGGGGGGCGACTGAAGCTTTCTTT. Translating it yields CSARGATEAFF.

This chain connects TRBV7-9 to TRBJ2-2; D unresolved. The V end was cut by 3 bases, the J end by 2 bases, with 7 bases between. Germline V gene lookup returns CDR1 SEHNR and CDR2 FQNEAQ (reference sequence). This CDR3 is built from 14 residues. The CDR3: CASSFLANTGELFF. In DNA, the CDR3 is TGTGCCAGCAGCTTTTTGGCTAACACCGGGGAGCTGTTTTTT.

This clonotype was counted between two and nine times. This chain connects TRBV29-1 to TRBJ2-7, with a tentative D call TRBD2 (5 bases). The V end lost 6 bases, the J end lost 5 bases, and 17 bases lay between the germline ends. CDR3 length: 13 amino acids. Germline V gene data show CDR1 as SQVTM and CDR2 as ANQGSEA. CDR3 in amino acids: CSVEGGIGDEQYF. CDR3 nucleotides: TGCAGCGTCGAGGGCGGTATCGGGGACGAGCAGTACTTC.

The genes are TRBV7-2 and TRBJ2-1; 9 bases agree with TRBD2. The germline V gene has CDR1 SGHTA and CDR2 FQGNSA. V dropped 5 bases and J dropped 8; count of bases not matched to a gene: 10. CDR3 length: 15 residues. The CDR3 sequence is CASSKPGLAIDEQFF. Here the CDR3 DNA reads TGTGCCAGCAGCAAACCGGGACTAGCAATCGATGAGCAGTTCTTC. Combining the CDR3 with reference TRBV7-2 and TRBJ2-1 gives the whole variable domain GAGVSQSPSNKVTEKGKDVELRCDPISGHTALYWYRQSLGQGLEFLIYFQGNSAPDKSGLPSDRFSAERTGGSVSTLTIQRTQQEDSAVYLCASSKPGLAIDEQFFGPGTRLTVL.

The sample holds a few counts of this clonotype. V and J are TRBV14 and TRBJ1-1; no reliable D call. This CDR3 is 12 amino acids long. Trimming took off 1 base at V and 7 bases at J, with 7 bases between the two ends. Germline loops: CDR1 SGHDN, CDR2 FVKESK. The CDR3 loop reads CASSQVASEAFF. The CDR3 coding sequence is TGTGCCAGCAGCCAAGTTGCCAGTGAAGCTTTCTTT.

In this sample, this clonotype turned up many times. V gene TRBV20-1 combines with J gene TRBJ1-5; D uncertain. V dropped 2 bases and J dropped 0 bases, with 11 bases sitting between them. The CDR3 runs to 15 residues. The V gene's germline CDR1 is DFQATT and CDR2 SNEGSKA (reference sequence). The CDR3 loop reads CSARMSEDSNQPQHF. The CDR3 DNA reads as TGCAGTGCTAGAATGTCGGAGGATAGCAATCAGCCCCAGCATTTT.

This clonotype occurred a few times. This chain joins TRBV6-5 and TRBJ1-3; 9 positions match TRBD1. The CDR3 length is 14 residues. V lost 5 bases to trimming and J lost 4 bases; unmatched junction nucleotides: 3. The germline V gene encodes CDR1 MNHEY and CDR2 SVGAGI. The CDR3 here is CASSRGTGGNTIYF. The CDR3 bases are TGTGCCAGCAGTCGCGGGACAGGGGGAAACACCATATATTTT.

This clonotype was seen more than once but under ten times. This chain joins TRBV11-2 and TRBJ2-3; D unresolved. Between the trimmed V and J ends, which lost 5 bases and 3 bases, there was a span of 6 bases. This CDR3 is 12 amino acids long. Germline lookup yields CDR1 SGHAT and CDR2 FQNNGV. DNA of the CDR3: TGTGCCAGCAGCAAATTGACAGATACGCAGTATTTT. Encoded protein: CASSKLTDTQYF.

V usage is TRBV24-1 and J usage is TRBJ1-5; TRBD1 is a possible D gene (5 bases). The CDR3 extends over 14 amino acids. Between the trimmed V and J ends, which lost 4 bases and 4 bases, there was a span of 10 bases. Germline CDR1 is KGHDR and CDR2 is SFDVKD. The CDR3 bases are TGTGCCACCAGTGAGATGACAGTTAATCAGCCCCAGCATTTT. This gives the protein CATSEMTVNQPQHF.

This clonotype has ten or more counts. The V call is TRBV12-5, the J call TRBJ1-5; weak D call: TRBD1 (5 bases). CDR3 size: 19 residues. V dropped 6 bases and J dropped 2 bases, with 26 bases sitting between them. Germline loops: CDR1 LGHNT, CDR2 FRNRAP. The CDR3 sequence is CASGPSSPGPPDGNQPQHF. CDR3 in DNA: TGTGCTAGTGGCCCCTCGTCTCCGGGACCCCCGGACGGCAATCAGCCCCAGCATTTT.

This clonotype appeared many times. The CDR3 bases are TGTGCCAGCAGCTTAAGCGGGAGCTCCTACAATGAGCAGTTCTTC. This encodes CASSLSGSSYNEQFF. The chain recombines TRBV7-6 with TRBJ2-1; 8 nucleotides agree with TRBD2. The CDR3 has 15 amino acids. V trimming: 2 bases; J trimming: 0 bases; junction bases outside the gene matches: 0. Germline CDR1 and CDR2: SGHVS and FNYEAQ.

This clonotype was seen at least ten times. CDR3 sequence (DNA): TGTGCCAGCAGTTTAATCCCGGCAGGGTCCACCGGGGAGCTGTTTTTT. It is translated as CASSLIPAGSTGELFF. The V call is TRBV28, the J call TRBJ2-2; TRBD1 might be the D (5 bases). V lost 2 bases, J lost 4 bases, and 14 bases lay in between. The germline CDR1 and CDR2 sequences are MDHEN and SYDVKM. This CDR3 comprises 16 residues.

This clonotype was detected ten times or more. The V call is TRBV6-2 or TRBV6-3, the J call TRBJ2-1; possibly TRBD2 for D (5 bases). This CDR3 is built from 12 residues. The V gene lost 5 bases and the J gene lost 9 bases, with 11 bases spanning the gap. CDR1 is MNHEY and CDR2 is SVGEGT in the germline V gene. CDR3 bases: TGTGCCAGCAGTCGACCAAGCGGTGAGCAGTTCTTC. This translates into CASSRPSGEQFF.

This clonotype was seen at least ten times. The J gene is TRBJ2-3, the V gene TRBV12-3 or TRBV12-4; 10 bases line up with TRBD2. The CDR3 has 16 residues. V was pared by 5 bases and J by 0 bases, with 5 bases of the junction left unmatched. CDR3 nucleotide sequence: TGTGCCAGCAGTATTAGACTAGCGGGCAGCACAGATACGCAGTATTTT. Protein product: CASSIRLAGSTDTQYF.

This rearrangement joins TRBV5-1 to TRBJ2-3; 7 bases are shared with TRBD1. Unmatched junction bases numbered 4, after V lost 4 bases and J lost 2 bases. Germline V CDR1 and CDR2: SGHRS, YFSETQ. CDR3 length equals 14 residues. In DNA form, the CDR3 reads TGCGCCAGCAGCACAGGGACAGCCACAGATACGCAGTATTTT. Protein product: CASSTGTATDTQYF.